This T cell receptor beta chain appears in the sequencing data of a study of early T cells in non-severe SARS-CoV-2 infection. Study in general: Unsorted whole blood bulk RNA was sequenced, with unpaired chains.

Study-wide points: Using VDJdb, the matching emphasized anti-spike CD8 responses while missing private and CD4 specificities.

Individual cDNA molecules each received unique molecular identifiers attached to them. TCRdb ran MiXCR on the 5' RACE reads and lists one entry per CDR3 protein. In the table there are 70,000 to 90,000 distinct CDR3 sequences, 15% to 17% of which are singletons. The CDR3 length is 20 residues. For this clonotype: The target antigen is unknown.

The chain joins TRBV21-1 to TRBJ2-1; whether TRBD2, the table's D call, matches the DNA was not checked. TRBV21-1 is a recognized pseudogene. Sequences were obtained from whole blood. The receptor's source is an adult who was a healthcare worker with PCR-confirmed SARS-CoV-2 infection or an uninfected control (not recorded which). CDR3 in DNA: TGTGCCAGCAGCAAGGGTGGGGAGAATGGTAGCAGATACTCCTACAATGAGCAGTTCTTC. Translated: CASSKGGENGSRYSYNEQFF.